The clone carrying this TCR beta chain appeared a single time. The sample belongs to a study of patients and donors after allogeneic stem cell transplantation. TCRdb recomputed calls from the RT-PCR reads with MiXCR, one row per CDR3 protein. Of 90,000 to 130,000 distinct CDR3 sequences in the sample, less than 45% were seen once. Germline values: CDR1 MNHEY, CDR2 SVGEGT. V lost 7 bases and J 5 bases, leaving 9 bases between the germline ends. The CDR3 totals 12 residues. The TCR was taken from a human donor who was either an allogeneic HSCT recipient or a stem cell or donor lymphocyte infusion donor (not recorded which). It is not recorded whose cells these are; they may come from a transplant donor. Sequenced input: blood, either unsorted or a sorted T cell fraction (not recorded which). J is TRBJ2-1 and V is TRBV6-2 or TRBV6-3; D is ambiguous. The CDR3 nucleotides read TGTGCCAGCAAATTTGACAACAATGAGCAGTTCTTC. It codes for CASKFDNNEQFF.